This entry describes one T cell receptor beta chain. V trimming: 1 base; J trimming: 7 bases; junction bases outside the gene matches: 14. CDR1 is SGHRS, CDR2 YFSETQ, per germline. This CDR3 has 18 residues. Repertoires were generated with immunoSEQ multiplex PCR, while TCRdb's copy carries only in-frame clones and drops some. The table records about 84,000 clones, around 97% of them present only once. This entry belongs to a study of technical replicates of blood from several donors. This chain links TRBV5-1 with TRBJ1-5; TRBD1 aligns across 10 bases. Material: T cells isolated from PBMCs. The receptor was derived from a human donor in good health. CDR3 nucleotides: TGCGCCAGCAGCTTGAATTTGGGACAGGGGATTATCGGACAGCCCCAGCATTTT. It yields the protein CASSLNLGQGIIGQPQHF. Variable domain in full (rest from reference TRBV5-1 and TRBJ1-5): KAGVTQTPRYLIKTRGQQVTLSCSPISGHRSVSWYQQTPGQGLQFLFEYFSETQRNKGNFPGRFSGRQFSNSRSEMNVSTLELGDSALYLCASSLNLGQGIIGQPQHFGDGTRLSIL.